A selection of T cell receptor beta chains follows, all from one sample in a study of blood T cell repertoires in COVID-19. Repertoires were generated with immunoSEQ multiplex PCR, while TCRdb's copy carries only in-frame clones and drops some. Found here are more than 200,000 clones, about four fifths of them singletons; the top ten hold under 3%. Sequenced: peripheral blood. Source of these receptors: a woman between 40 and 50 years old with active or convalescent COVID-19. CDR3s include the opening cysteine and the closing phenylalanine or tryptophan. The D gene is left open where the match is weak. Size is stated for part of the rows, as once, few or many counts, or as a class when the clone is expanded.

NA	TRBV30	TRBJ1-6	NA	CAWRREGGSPLHF	TGTGCCTGGAGGAGGGAGGGCGGATCACCCCTCCACTTT
NA	TRBV7-6	TRBJ2-7	NA	CASSLGDFSGSYEQYF	TGTGCCAGCAGCTTGGGGGACTTCTCGGGGTCCTACGAGCAGTACTTC
NA	TRBV19	TRBJ1-1	TRBD1	CASSKVGQVNTEAFF	TGTGCCAGTAGTAAGGTGGGACAGGTGAACACTGAAGCTTTCTTT
few	TRBV4-3	TRBJ2-2	NA	CASSQDRRTDAGGELFF	TGCGCCAGCAGCCAAGATAGGAGGACAGACGCGGGCGGGGAGCTGTTTTTT
NA	TRBV20-1	TRBJ1-5	NA	CSASLGGGLGQPQHF	TGCAGTGCTAGTCTAGGCGGGGGGTTGGGTCAGCCCCAGCATTTT
NA	TRBV11-3	TRBJ2-3	NA	CASSPMGSGTDTQYF	TGTGCCAGCAGCCCGATGGGCTCGGGGACAGATACGCAGTATTTT
NA	TRBV30	TRBJ2-3	NA	CAWSVFQGTDTQYF	TGTGCCTGGAGTGTGTTTCAGGGGACAGATACGCAGTATTTT
NA	TRBV5-1	TRBJ1-4	TRBD1	CASSFDEGADEKLFF	TGCGCCAGCAGCTTTGATGAGGGGGCTGATGAAAAACTGTTTTTT
NA	TRBV6-6	TRBJ2-3	TRBD2	CASSRPGLAGVTDTQYF	TGTGCCAGCAGTCGACCGGGACTAGCGGGGGTAACAGATACGCAGTATTTT
NA	TRBV10-1	TRBJ1-2	NA	CASSESRVSYGYTF	TGCGCCAGCAGTGAGTCGAGGGTGAGCTATGGCTACACCTTC
NA	TRBV19	TRBJ1-6	NA	CASSIQGSSYNSPLHF	TGTGCCAGTAGTATTCAGGGGAGCTCCTATAATTCACCCCTCCACTTT
NA	TRBV2	TRBJ1-1	TRBD1	CASRDRGSEAFF	TGTGCCAGCAGGGACAGGGGGAGTGAAGCTTTCTTT
NA	TRBV5-6	TRBJ1-6	NA	CASSLEGLLNSPLHF	TGTGCCAGCAGCTTGGAGGGACTGTTGAATTCACCCCTCCACTTT
NA	TRBV30	TRBJ2-2	NA	CAWSYFERGELFF	TGTGCCTGGAGCTACTTTGAGCGAGGGGAGCTGTTTTTT
NA	TRBV5-3	TRBJ2-2	NA	CARSLGPQCRGKFGELFF	TGTGCCAGAAGCTTGGGCCCCCAATGCAGGGGCAAGTTCGGGGAGCTGTTTTTT
NA	TRBV5-8	TRBJ1-6	NA	CASSLEGGSYNSPLHF	TGTGCCAGCAGCTTGGAGGGAGGCTCCTATAATTCACCCCTCCACTTT
NA	TRBV6-2/TRBV6-3	TRBJ2-7	NA	CASSYVRRGLSYEQYF	TGTGCCAGCAGTTACGTCCGGCGGGGACTTTCCTACGAGCAGTACTTC
NA	TRBV5-5	TRBJ2-1	NA	CASSLGLVGYNEQFF	TGTGCCAGCAGCTTGGGTCTAGTGGGTTACAATGAGCAGTTCTTC
NA	TRBV27	TRBJ1-2	NA	CASSLAGNTNYGYTF	TGTGCCAGCAGTTTAGCAGGGAACACTAACTATGGCTACACCTTC
NA	TRBV15	TRBJ1-1	TRBD1	CATSRDPLQGSEAFF	TGTGCCACCAGCAGAGACCCTTTACAGGGGAGTGAAGCTTTCTTT
NA	TRBV30	TRBJ2-1	NA	CAWSTRGEQFF	TGTGCCTGGAGTACGAGGGGGGAGCAGTTCTTC
few	TRBV4-1	TRBJ2-2	NA	CASSQIAGELFF	TGCGCCAGCAGCCAAATCGCCGGGGAGCTGTTTTTT
NA	TRBV19	TRBJ1-2	TRBD1	CASSMGQGNYGYTF	TGTGCCAGTAGTATGGGACAGGGAAACTATGGCTACACCTTC
NA	TRBV24-1	TRBJ1-2	TRBD1	CATSETGAFYGYTF	TGTGCCACCAGTGAGACAGGGGCCTTCTATGGCTACACCTTC
NA	TRBV5-1	TRBJ2-4	NA	CASAGQAGAKNIQYF	TGCGCCAGCGCCGGCCAAGCGGGAGCCAAAAACATTCAGTACTTC
few	TRBV5-1	TRBJ1-2	NA	CASSLGGDYGYTF	TGCGCCAGCAGCTTGGGGGGCGACTATGGCTACACCTTC
NA	TRBV5-8	TRBJ2-7	TRBD1	CASSLEGRRGLWEQYF	TGTGCCAGCAGCTTGGAGGGTCGCAGGGGGCTATGGGAGCAGTACTTC
NA	TRBV10-3	TRBJ1-2	NA	CAISIGGDYGYTF	TGTGCCATCAGTATCGGAGGGGACTATGGCTACACCTTC
NA	TRBV11-3	TRBJ2-1	TRBD2	CASSSGLAGVREQFF	TGTGCCAGCAGCTCGGGACTAGCGGGAGTGCGTGAGCAGTTCTTC
NA	TRBV5-1	TRBJ2-6	TRBD1	CASSLGDRGKNFAGANVLTF	TGCGCCAGCAGCTTGGGCGACAGGGGAAAGAACTTTGCTGGGGCCAACGTCCTGACTTTC
NA	TRBV24-1	TRBJ1-1	NA	CATSVSDTEAFF	TGTGCCACCAGTGTTTCGGACACTGAAGCTTTCTTT
NA	TRBV6-2/TRBV6-3	TRBJ1-5	TRBD1	CASSWGTVSNQPQHF	TGTGCCAGCAGTTGGGGGACAGTCAGCAATCAGCCCCAGCATTTT
NA	TRBV7-3	TRBJ2-1	NA	CASSLYSYNEQFF	TGTGCCAGCAGCCTTTACTCCTACAATGAGCAGTTCTTC
NA	TRBV10-1	TRBJ1-1	TRBD1	CASSHGQGGEAFF	TGCGCCAGCAGCCACGGACAGGGCGGCGAAGCTTTCTTT
once	TRBV27	TRBJ2-6	TRBD1	CASSRQGEPGANVLTF	TGTGCCAGCAGTCGACAGGGGGAACCCGGGGCCAACGTCCTGACTTTC
NA	TRBV5-1	TRBJ1-4	NA	CASSLAATNEKLFF	TGCGCCAGCAGCTTGGCAGCAACTAATGAAAAACTGTTTTTT